This is a list of T cell receptor beta chains from one sample in a study of T cells after yellow fever vaccination. In TCRdb, the 5' RACE reads were re-called with MiXCR into one record per CDR3 protein. This table has roughly 330,000 distinct CDR3 sequences, around 6.8% appearing once. The sequencing here drew on PBMCs, taken more than 40 days after the first yellow fever vaccination. These TCRs come from a man younger than 30 who received the YFV17D yellow fever vaccine. CDR3s include the opening cysteine and the closing phenylalanine or tryptophan. Each record gives: J gene, D gene, clone size, V gene, CDR3 DNA, CDR3 protein. The D gene is left open where the match is weak. Only some rows state a clone size, as once, few, many or a class for expanded clones.

J: TRBJ2-2
D: -
size: -
V: TRBV7-6
DNA: TGTGCCAGCAGCTTAGGTATCTTAGGACAGATCACCGGGGAGCTGTTTTTT
CDR3: CASSLGILGQITGELFF

J: TRBJ1-2
D: -
size: few
V: TRBV7-2
DNA: TGTGCCAGCACCCCCGACAGACCTCGGGGCTACACCTTC
CDR3: CASTPDRPRGYTF

J: TRBJ1-1
D: -
size: -
V: TRBV12-3/TRBV12-4
DNA: TGTGCCAGCAGTTCCACGATCGGAAGACTCGGGGACGCTTTCTTT
CDR3: CASSSTIGRLGDAFF

J: TRBJ1-5
D: TRBD1
size: -
V: TRBV29-1
DNA: TGCAGCGTTGGACAGGGGGTAGGGAATCAGCCCCAGCATTTT
CDR3: CSVGQGVGNQPQHF

J: TRBJ1-2
D: -
size: few
V: TRBV5-4
DNA: TGTGCCAGCAGCTTGCGGGGGATCGGCTATGGCTACACCTTC
CDR3: CASSLRGIGYGYTF

J: TRBJ1-1
D: -
size: few
V: TRBV3-1
DNA: TGTGCCAGCAGCCTGTCTAGTGGATCGACTGACACTGAAGCTTTCTTT
CDR3: CASSLSSGSTDTEAFF

J: TRBJ2-4
D: TRBD2
size: -
V: TRBV6-5
DNA: TGTGCCAGCAGTTCTCCCAGACTAGCGGGAAACATTCAGTACTTC
CDR3: CASSSPRLAGNIQYF

J: TRBJ1-1
D: TRBD1
size: few
V: TRBV7-2
DNA: TGTGCCAGCAGCTCATACGACAGGGCGAACACTGAAGCTTTCTTT
CDR3: CASSSYDRANTEAFF

J: TRBJ2-5
D: TRBD2
size: -
V: TRBV7-9
DNA: TGTGCCAGCAGCGAGACTAGCGACCAAGAGACCCAGTACTTC
CDR3: CASSETSDQETQYF

J: TRBJ1-1
D: -
size: many
V: TRBV29-1
DNA: TGCAGCGTTGTTAGCGGAGCGAACACTGAAGCTTTCTTT
CDR3: CSVVSGANTEAFF

J: TRBJ1-1
D: -
size: many
V: TRBV27
DNA: TGTGCCAGCAGTTTATTTGGTGGCAGTGGGAACACTGAAGCTTTCTTT
CDR3: CASSLFGGSGNTEAFF

J: TRBJ2-5
D: -
size: -
V: TRBV2
DNA: TGTGCCAGCAGTGAAACTGATACGGAGGCCCAGTACTTC
CDR3: CASSETDTEAQYF

J: TRBJ2-7
D: -
size: -
V: TRBV27
DNA: TGTGCCAGCAGGAGGAGCGGACCCTACGAGCAGTACTTC
CDR3: CASRRSGPYEQYF

J: TRBJ1-2
D: -
size: few
V: TRBV4-1
DNA: TGCGCCAGCAGCCAATACCGGGACAACCGCTATGGCTACACCTTC
CDR3: CASSQYRDNRYGYTF

J: TRBJ2-5
D: TRBD2
size: few
V: TRBV4-2
DNA: TGTGCCAGCAGCGCAATCATTGCTAGCGGGGAGACCCAGTACTTC
CDR3: CASSAIIASGETQYF

J: TRBJ2-3
D: -
size: -
V: TRBV7-2
DNA: TGTGCCAGCAGCTTAGAACAGTGGCCAGATACGCAGTATTTT
CDR3: CASSLEQWPDTQYF

J: TRBJ1-2
D: -
size: many
V: TRBV5-1
DNA: TGCGCCAGCAGCCTTGGACAGTTTATCTATGGCTACACCTTC
CDR3: CASSLGQFIYGYTF

J: TRBJ1-2
D: -
size: few
V: TRBV7-2
DNA: TGTGCCAGCACCCCTAGGGGGAACAGCTATGGCTACACCTTC
CDR3: CASTPRGNSYGYTF

J: TRBJ2-7
D: -
size: few
V: TRBV6-5
DNA: TGTGCCAGCGGGGGGGCAAGATACTACGAGCAGTACTTC
CDR3: CASGGARYYEQYF

J: TRBJ2-3
D: TRBD2
size: many
V: TRBV5-1
DNA: TGCGCCAGCAGCTTGGTCGGGACTAGCGGTTCAGATACGCAGTATTTT
CDR3: CASSLVGTSGSDTQYF

J: TRBJ2-7
D: TRBD2
size: -
V: TRBV5-1
DNA: TGCGCCAGCAGCTTAGGGACTAGCGTCGACGAGCAGTACTTC
CDR3: CASSLGTSVDEQYF

J: TRBJ2-7
D: TRBD2
size: -
V: TRBV10-3
DNA: TGTGCCATCAGTTCGTGGGGGGGCTACGAGCAGTACTTC
CDR3: CAISSWGGYEQYF

J: TRBJ1-1
D: -
size: many
V: TRBV7-6
DNA: TGTGCCAGCAGCTTTTCGCAGAGGGGGACTGAAGCTTTCTTT
CDR3: CASSFSQRGTEAFF

J: TRBJ1-3
D: TRBD1
size: few
V: TRBV11-1
DNA: TGTGCCAGCAGCGCAGCCGGGACAGGGCGTCTGTCTGGAAACACCATATATTTT
CDR3: CASSAAGTGRLSGNTIYF

J: TRBJ1-6
D: -
size: -
V: TRBV11-2
DNA: TGTGCCAGCAGACTCCTAGGCTCACCCCTCAACTTT
CDR3: CASRLLGSPLNF

J: TRBJ2-3
D: TRBD2
size: -
V: TRBV5-1
DNA: TGCGCCAGCAGATACCGGGGGGTAGTCACAGATACGCAGTATTTT
CDR3: CASRYRGVVTDTQYF

J: TRBJ2-1
D: -
size: many
V: TRBV4-3
DNA: TGCGCCAGCAGCCAGGTATTTCAGCGTAACTCCTACAATGAGCAGTTCTTC
CDR3: CASSQVFQRNSYNEQFF

J: TRBJ2-7
D: -
size: -
V: TRBV5-1
DNA: TGCGCCAGCCGCCCCCTGGGGGTAACCTACGAGCAGTACTTC
CDR3: CASRPLGVTYEQYF

J: TRBJ2-1
D: -
size: -
V: TRBV7-9
DNA: TGTGCCAGCAGCCCGCGCCACCGCGGGGAGGACAATGAGCAGTTCTTC
CDR3: CASSPRHRGEDNEQFF

J: TRBJ1-2
D: -
size: few
V: TRBV29-1
DNA: TGCAGCGTTGGAGGCGGGGGGGCCTATGGCTACACCTTC
CDR3: CSVGGGGAYGYTF

J: TRBJ2-5
D: -
size: -
V: TRBV19
DNA: TGTGCCAGTAGTACAGGGGTACAAGAGACCCAGTACTTC
CDR3: CASSTGVQETQYF

J: TRBJ2-5
D: TRBD2
size: -
V: TRBV2
DNA: TGTGCCAGCAGTGAAGTTCTAGCGGGGGCCCAAGAGACCCAGTACTTC
CDR3: CASSEVLAGAQETQYF

J: TRBJ2-1
D: -
size: -
V: TRBV9
DNA: TGTGCCAGCAGCGTAGATTCGGCAGTGGGATACAATGAGCAGTTCTTC
CDR3: CASSVDSAVGYNEQFF

J: TRBJ1-4
D: -
size: -
V: TRBV4-2
DNA: TGTGCCAGCAGCCAAGAATGGGAGATTAATGAAAAACTGTTTTTT
CDR3: CASSQEWEINEKLFF

J: TRBJ2-7
D: -
size: few
V: TRBV20-1
DNA: TGCAGTGCTAGAACAGTTAGGCAGGGGTACGAGCAGTACTTC
CDR3: CSARTVRQGYEQYF

J: TRBJ1-1
D: -
size: once
V: TRBV27
DNA: TGTGCCAGCAGTTTTGGGGCCAGAACTGAAGCTTTCTTT
CDR3: CASSFGARTEAFF

J: TRBJ1-2
D: -
size: few
V: TRBV19
DNA: TGTGCCAGTAGTATAGGAGAGGAAGATGGCTACACCTTC
CDR3: CASSIGEEDGYTF